The 10 T cell receptor beta chains listed next were all sequenced from one sample in a study of cytomegalovirus exposure and HLA in healthy donors. Primers for the PCR totalled 60 Vbeta and 13 Jbeta. TCRdb's copy holds only in-frame clones and misses some; the assay was immunoSEQ multiplex PCR. The sample carries over 150,000 clones, roughly 84% recorded once. Sequences were obtained from PBMCs. The receptors were sampled from a boy younger than 10 in good health and CMV-seronegative.

This chain joins TRBV9 and TRBJ2-7; D gene unclear. Germline CDR1 is SGDLS and CDR2 is YYNGEE. This CDR3 spans 14 amino acids. Trimming took off 0 bases at V and 3 bases at J, with 10 bases between the two ends. The CDR3 DNA sequence: TGTGCCAGCAGCGTAGGAGGTCTCTACTACGAGCAGTACTTC. Residues: CASSVGGLYYEQYF.

V gene TRBV29-1 combines with J gene TRBJ2-7; D gene ambiguous. CDR3 length: 14 residues. The V end was cut by 0 bases, the J end by 0 bases, with 9 bases between. Germline V gene data show CDR1 as SQVTM and CDR2 as ANQGSEA. CDR3 sequence reads: CSVEDPAGSYEQYF. CDR3 coding DNA: TGCAGCGTTGAAGATCCGGCAGGCTCCTACGAGCAGTACTTC.

V gene TRBV19 combines with J gene TRBJ1-5; 12 bases agree with TRBD1. Germline V gene data show CDR1 as LNHDA and CDR2 as SQIVND (reference sequence). The V segment lost 5 bases and the J segment 9 bases; nucleotides outside the gene matches: 11. The CDR3 runs 16 residues. For the CDR3, the DNA is TGTGCCAGTAGTGCAACCGGGACAGGGGGCCTTGGGCCCCAGCATTTT. Amino acid sequence: CASSATGTGGLGPQHF.

J is TRBJ2-7 and V is TRBV11-2; 7 bases are shared with TRBD1. This CDR3 spans 13 amino acids. Losses at the gene ends were 3 bases for V and 3 bases for J; bases not matched to a gene: 2. Germline CDR1 is SGHAT and CDR2 is FQNNGV. CDR3 residues: CASSFYRGYEQYF. The CDR3, as DNA: TGTGCCAGCAGCTTTTACAGGGGCTACGAGCAGTACTTC. Based on the CDR3 plus reference TRBV11-2 and TRBJ2-7, the full variable domain is EAGVAQSPRYKIIEKRQSVAFWCNPISGHATLYWYQQILGQGPKLLIQFQNNGVVDDSQLPKDRFSAERLKGVDSTLKIQPAKLEDSAVYLCASSFYRGYEQYFGPGTRLTVT.

This chain joins TRBV9 and TRBJ2-7; TRBD1 might be the D (7 bases). Looked up from germline, CDR1 is SGDLS and CDR2 is YYNGEE. V was shortened by 3 bases and J by 2 bases, with 12 bases between the two germline ends. CDR3 size: 14 residues. CDR3 region: CASSATGEAYEQYF. In DNA form, the CDR3 reads TGTGCCAGCAGCGCCACAGGGGAGGCCTACGAGCAGTACTTC.

The rearrangement uses TRBV28 and TRBJ2-7; TRBD2 aligns across 11 bases. V shed 2 bases and J 6 bases; nucleotides not matched to a gene: 9. This CDR3 spans 16 amino acids. Germline CDR1 MDHEN, CDR2 SYDVKM. In nucleotides, the CDR3 is TGTGCCAGCAGTTTACCGGGCTTAGCGGGAGGGGGCGAGCAGTACTTC. This codes for CASSLPGLAGGGEQYF.

V is TRBV5-1 and J is TRBJ2-7; 10 positions agree with TRBD2. The CDR3 is 15 amino acids. Germline V gives CDR1 SGHRS, CDR2 YFSETQ. J lost 2 bases, V lost 4 bases, and 6 bases had no gene match. The CDR3 reads CASSGSGRATYEQYF. The CDR3 coding sequence is TGCGCCAGCAGCGGAAGCGGGAGGGCCACCTACGAGCAGTACTTC.

This chain joins TRBV5-5 and TRBJ2-3; D gene unclear. In germline, CDR1 is SGHKS, CDR2 YYEKEE (reference sequence). The CDR3 runs 14 residues. Between the trimmed V and J ends, which lost 6 bases and 1 base, there was a span of 12 bases. This CDR3 reads CASKDRVGTDTQYF. In DNA, the CDR3 is TGTGCCAGCAAAGACCGGGTCGGCACAGATACGCAGTATTTT.

In regard to this clone: At the DNA level, this CDR3 is encoded by other sequences in the same sample as well. This rearrangement joins TRBV15 to TRBJ2-5; the D gene is possibly TRBD2 (6 bases). The CDR3 runs to 13 residues. Trimming removed 3 bases from V and 5 bases from J, with 10 bases in between. Germline CDR1 reads LNHNV; CDR2 reads YYDKDF (reference sequence). The CDR3 spells CATSRGLAETQYF. In nucleotides, the CDR3 is TGTGCCACCAGCAGGGGACTCGCGGAGACCCAGTACTTC.

This chain joins TRBV28 and TRBJ1-5; 9 nucleotides line up with TRBD1. V gave up 1 base and J gave up 6 bases; unmatched junction bases: 7. Germline CDR1 and CDR2: MDHEN and SYDVKM. This CDR3 has 16 amino acids. The CDR3 nucleotides are TGTGCCAGCAGTTTATCATGGGGACAGGGAGGTCAGCCCCAGCATTTT. Protein sequence: CASSLSWGQGGQPQHF.